These T cell receptor beta chains were read from a single sample in a study of cytomegalovirus exposure and HLA in healthy donors. Generated by immunoSEQ multiplex PCR, the TCRdb table keeps only in-frame clones and is missing some. Among 95,000 to 150,000 clones, over 70% were seen once, and the ten largest hold 3% to 5%. The sequenced sample was PBMCs. Source of these receptors: a man aged 35 to 55 in good health and CMV-seropositive. The conserved cysteine and the conserved F or W are not part of the CDR3 here. Fields, in order: clone size, V gene, CDR3 protein. Size is omitted from some rows. Given values are once, few, many or a class for expanded clones.

. | TRBV4-3 | ASSQVIPGRNLGPDTQY
. | TRBV28 | ASSFFGRTYEQY
. | TRBV6-4 | ASSDDSGVWNEQF
few | TRBV25-1 | ASSGPDTDYEQY
few | TRBV7-3 | ASSLPSTSGRYGEQF
. | TRBV5-5 | ASSLWTGNYGYT
. | TRBV5-6 | ASSLAGGRDEKLF
. | TRBV27 | PTDHPPGCITGELF
. | TRBV6-1 | AIGTFEAF
. | TRBV28 | ASRSPRVSLAGTSTGELF
. | TRBV19 | ASLHPISGIDTGELF
few | TRBV5-1 | ASSLLAGAQETQY
. | TRBV6-5 | ASSDRGAPLH
. | TRBV7-2 | ASSLELRYEQY
. | TRBV5-1 | ASSLLETQY
. | TRBV5-1 | ASSLGSGGPRETQY
. | TRBV29-1 | SVEGDTLVGETQY
few | TRBV30 | AWDHTTGRGDTIY
. | TRBV7-2 | ASSLDLLALTSSYNEQF
few | TRBV27 | ASSLSVQLRYEQY
. | TRBV11-2 | ASSLDSVTGELF
. | TRBV9 | ASGRGNTIY
once | TRBV7-6 | ASSLGGGVNTEAF
. | TRBV27 | ASSSGGSTDTQY
. | TRBV6-5 | ASSRDRATQH
. | TRBV18 | ASSPAVSTGNSPLH
. | TRBV28 | ASSSTEQGSHQPQH
. | TRBV29-1 | SVGLMGGEQF
. | TRBV25-1 | ASSVGKYLDTQY
once | TRBV5-4 | ASSAAEGSYNEQF
. | TRBV6-1 | ASRKEDEQY
. | TRBV6-1 | AIEAVANTEAF
. | TRBV5-1 | ASSPAGLAGGTDTQY
. | TRBV6-5 | ASSPQGTLEAF